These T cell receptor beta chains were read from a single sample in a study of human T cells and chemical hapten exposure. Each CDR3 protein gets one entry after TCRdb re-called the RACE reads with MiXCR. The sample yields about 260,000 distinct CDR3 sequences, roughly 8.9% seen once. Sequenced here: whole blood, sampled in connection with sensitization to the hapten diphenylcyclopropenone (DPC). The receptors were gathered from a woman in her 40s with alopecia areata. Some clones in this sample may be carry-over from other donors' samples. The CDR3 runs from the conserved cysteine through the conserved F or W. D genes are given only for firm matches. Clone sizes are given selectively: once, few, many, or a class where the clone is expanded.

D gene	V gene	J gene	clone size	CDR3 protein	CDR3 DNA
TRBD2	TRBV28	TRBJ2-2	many	CASSLSGLAGRTGELFF	TGTGCCAGCAGTTTATCCGGACTAGCGGGACGAACCGGGGAGCTGTTTTTT
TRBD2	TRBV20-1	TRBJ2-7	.	CSVSGTSGSWGSSYEQYF	TGCAGTGTATCGGGGACTAGCGGGAGTTGGGGCAGCTCCTACGAGCAGTACTTC
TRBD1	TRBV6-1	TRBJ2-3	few	CASTTGSTDTQYF	TGTGCCAGCACGACAGGGAGCACAGATACGCAGTATTTT
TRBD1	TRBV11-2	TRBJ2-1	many	CASSRRQGNEQFF	TGTGCCAGCAGCCGCCGACAGGGTAATGAGCAGTTCTTC
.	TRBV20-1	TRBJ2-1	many	CSARDRGGGGHEQFF	TGCAGTGCTAGAGATCGGGGCGGTGGGGGCCATGAGCAGTTCTTC
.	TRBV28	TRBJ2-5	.	CASSGSIQETQYF	TGTGCCAGCAGTGGCTCCATCCAAGAGACCCAGTACTTC
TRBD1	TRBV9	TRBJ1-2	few	CASSVPGGFGYTF	TGTGCCAGCAGCGTACCAGGGGGCTTTGGCTACACCTTC
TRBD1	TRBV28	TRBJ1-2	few	CASTTPGQGASNYGYTF	TGTGCCAGCACTACCCCGGGACAGGGGGCTTCCAACTATGGCTACACCTTC
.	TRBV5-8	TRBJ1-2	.	CASSFEHRTYGYTF	TGTGCCAGCAGCTTTGAACACAGGACCTATGGCTACACCTTC
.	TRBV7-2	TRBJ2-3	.	CASSLAHGTASTDTQYF	TGTGCCAGCAGCTTAGCCCATGGGACGGCTAGCACAGATACGCAGTATTTT
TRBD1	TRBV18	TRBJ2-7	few	CASSPGTTGDEQYF	TGTGCCAGCTCACCGGGGACCACAGGGGACGAGCAGTACTTC
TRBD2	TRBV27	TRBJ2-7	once	CASSFVPSSGGPWEQYF	TGTGCCAGCAGTTTTGTACCCTCCAGCGGGGGCCCCTGGGAGCAGTACTTC
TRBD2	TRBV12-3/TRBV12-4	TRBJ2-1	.	CASSPQRESYNEQFF	TGTGCCAGCAGTCCGCAGCGGGAATCCTACAATGAGCAGTTCTTC
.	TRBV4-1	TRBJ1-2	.	CASSQDSAGPNYGYTF	TGCGCCAGCAGCCAAGATTCAGCAGGTCCGAACTATGGCTACACCTTC
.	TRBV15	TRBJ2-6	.	CATSGYLSGANVLTF	TGTGCCACCAGCGGGTATCTCTCTGGGGCCAACGTCCTGACTTTC
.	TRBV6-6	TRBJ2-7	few	CASSPDTHEQYF	TGTGCCAGCAGTCCGGACACCCACGAGCAGTACTTC
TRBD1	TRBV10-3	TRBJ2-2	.	CAIRSPTGGEFANTGELFF	TGTGCCATCCGAAGTCCGACAGGGGGCGAGTTCGCGAACACCGGGGAGCTGTTTTTT
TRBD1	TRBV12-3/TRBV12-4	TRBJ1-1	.	CASRRQGVPGEAFF	TGTGCCAGCAGGCGACAGGGAGTCCCCGGCGAGGCTTTCTTT
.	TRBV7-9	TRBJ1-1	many	CASSGLTNTEAFF	TGTGCCAGCAGCGGCCTGACAAACACTGAAGCTTTCTTT
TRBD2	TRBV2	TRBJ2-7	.	CASSTGTSGKKYEQYF	TGTGCCAGCAGCACCGGGACTAGCGGGAAGAAGTACGAGCAGTACTTC
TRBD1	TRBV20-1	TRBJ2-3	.	CSAGPRGGRDTQYF	TGCAGTGCCGGGCCCCGAGGGGGCAGGGATACGCAGTATTTT
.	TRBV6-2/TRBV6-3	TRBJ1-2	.	CAGSSTGNYGYTF	TGTGCCGGCAGTTCGACAGGCAACTATGGCTACACCTTC
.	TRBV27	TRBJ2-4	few	CASSLGPGGITKNIQYF	TGTGCCAGCAGTTTGGGTCCTGGCGGGATTACCAAAAACATTCAGTACTTC
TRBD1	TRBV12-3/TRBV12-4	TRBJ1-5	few	CASSDSRDSLNQPQHF	TGTGCCAGCAGTGACTCCCGGGACAGCCTCAATCAGCCCCAGCATTTT
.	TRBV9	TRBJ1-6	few	CASSVANSPLHF	TGTGCCAGCAGCGTAGCGAATTCACCCCTCCACTTT
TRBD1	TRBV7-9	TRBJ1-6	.	CASRPPGTDNSPLHF	TGTGCCAGCAGGCCCCCCGGGACAGATAATTCACCCCTCCACTTT
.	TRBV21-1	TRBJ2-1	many	CASSKGTEPRCNEQFF	TGTGCCAGCAGCAAAGGAACAGAGCCTCGGTGCAATGAGCAGTTCTTC
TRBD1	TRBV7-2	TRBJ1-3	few	CASSLQGQGGGDTIYF	TGTGCCAGCAGCCTCCAGGGACAGGGGGGCGGAGACACCATATATTTT
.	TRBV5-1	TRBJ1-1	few	CASSLAPGKDTEAFF	TGCGCCAGCAGCTTGGCCCCGGGGAAAGACACTGAAGCTTTCTTT
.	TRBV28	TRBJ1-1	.	CASSSPGTQATAEAFF	TGTGCCAGCAGTTCCCCGGGAACCCAAGCAACAGCTGAAGCTTTCTTT